This entry lists 21 T cell receptor beta chains sequenced from one sample in a study of OX40 agonist ivuxolimab in advanced cancers. Here immunoSEQ multiplex PCR was the method, and the copy in TCRdb shows in-frame clones only, minus some. The sample lists tens of thousands of clones; almost 85% were seen once. Material: CD4+ or CD8+ T cells sorted from blood, obtained in a trial of the OX40 agonist ivuxolimab. The source is an adult with an advanced solid tumor such as melanoma, head and neck, liver or kidney cancer.

V usage is TRBV28 and J usage is TRBJ1-5, with 8 bases that match TRBD1. Per germline, CDR1 MDHEN and CDR2 SYDVKM. J was trimmed by 7 bases and V by 8 bases; bases with no gene match: 13. This CDR3 has 15 amino acids. The CDR3 here is CASSAPTGVGQPQHF. In nucleotides, the CDR3 is TGTGCCAGCTCCGCTCCGACAGGGGTGGGGCAGCCCCAGCATTTT.

The chain links TRBV5-1 to TRBJ2-1, with D possibly matching TRBD2 (6 bases). The CDR3 is made up of 15 amino acids. Trimming took off 0 bases at V and 4 bases at J, with 11 bases between the two ends. Germline V CDR1 and CDR2: SGHRS, YFSETQ. CDR3 residues: CASSLGNAGYNEQFF. CDR3 nucleotides: TGCGCCAGCAGCTTGGGCAATGCGGGGTACAATGAGCAGTTCTTC.

The chain carries TRBV6-1 and TRBJ2-1; no reliable D call. The CDR3 contains 13 residues. Trimming shortened V by 4 bases and J by 9 bases, and 13 bases separated the two germline ends. CDR1 is MNHNS and CDR2 is SASEGT in the germline V gene. Written as DNA, the CDR3 is TGTGCCAGCAGTGGAAATCAGAGGCTTGAGCAGTTCTTC. Protein sequence: CASSGNQRLEQFF.

Only one count was recorded for this clone. V and J are TRBV19 and TRBJ2-7, with TRBD1 matching 8 bases. Germline trimming cut 1 base from V and 3 bases from J; bases unmatched to any gene: 8. The CDR3 runs to 16 residues. CDR1 and CDR2 from the germline V gene are LNHDA and SQIVND (reference sequence). The CDR3 spells CASSIVAGTGDYEQYF. The CDR3 coding sequence is TGTGCCAGTAGTATAGTTGCCGGGACAGGTGACTACGAGCAGTACTTC.

CDR3 amino acids: CATSREEAGRRFF. CDR3 nucleotides: TGTGCCACCAGCAGAGAAGAAGCAGGGAGAAGGTTTTTT. The rearrangement uses TRBV15 and TRBJ1-4; D is perhaps TRBD1 (5 bases). The germline V gene has CDR1 LNHNV and CDR2 YYDKDF (reference sequence). V lost 0 bases to trimming and J lost 16 bases, with 15 bases between them. The CDR3 is 13 amino acids.

The table lists this clone with a count of one. V is TRBV7-2 and J is TRBJ2-3, with D unclear. This CDR3 comprises 15 residues. The V gene's germline CDR1 is SGHTA and CDR2 FQGNSA. V lost 2 bases and J 0 bases, leaving 9 bases between the germline ends. For the CDR3, the DNA is TGTGCCAGCAGCTTATCTTCCAGCAGCACAGATACGCAGTATTTT. Protein sequence: CASSLSSSSTDTQYF.

This chain's CDR3 is CASRGQGVQPQHF. DNA for the CDR3: TGTGCCAGCAGGGGACAGGGGGTTCAGCCCCAGCATTTT. V usage is TRBV6-1 and J usage is TRBJ1-5, with 11 bases identical to TRBD1. The CDR3 loop spans 13 amino acids. Losses at the gene ends were 6 bases for V and 6 bases for J; bases not matched to a gene: 1. CDR1 and CDR2 from the germline V gene are MNHNS and SASEGT.

The chain couples TRBV28 to TRBJ2-6; D call uncertain. The germline V gene has CDR1 MDHEN and CDR2 SYDVKM. V shed 6 bases and J shed 4 bases, with 10 bases lying between them. There are 14 residues in the CDR3. The CDR3 loop is CASSIQWGANVLTF. The CDR3, as DNA: TGTGCCAGCAGCATCCAGTGGGGGGCCAACGTCCTGACTTTC.

This chain joins TRBV11-1 and TRBJ2-7; 9 bases align to TRBD1. Germline V gene sequence: CDR1 SGHAT, CDR2 FQDESV (reference sequence). With V trimmed by 6 bases and J by 0 bases, 6 bases remained unmatched. The CDR3 contains 15 residues. CDR3 protein: CASSRNRGPSYEQYF. The DNA of the CDR3 is TGTGCCAGCAGTCGAAACAGGGGGCCCTCCTACGAGCAGTACTTC.

V gene TRBV7-8 combines with J gene TRBJ2-7; 7 nucleotides agree with TRBD2. CDR1 SGHVS and CDR2 FQNEAQ come from the germline V gene. This CDR3 contains 14 residues. The V gene end was trimmed by 1 base and the J gene end by 3 bases; junction bases not matched to a gene: 3. CDR3 amino acids: CASSLEAGVYEQYF. The CDR3 region has the DNA TGTGCCAGCAGCTTAGAGGCGGGAGTCTACGAGCAGTACTTC. The full variable domain, its missing parts supplied by reference TRBV7-8 and TRBJ2-7, is GAGVSQSPRYKVAKRGQDVALRCDPISGHVSLFWYQQALGQGPEFLTYFQNEAQLDKSGLPSDRFFAERPEGSVSTLKIQRTQQEDSAVYLCASSLEAGVYEQYFGPGTRLTVT.

The chain is built from TRBV23-1 and TRBJ1-1, with 11 positions matching TRBD1. TRBV23-1 is an ORF, with its function uncertain. This CDR3 region has 17 residues. V dropped 4 bases and J dropped 3; count of bases not matched to a gene: 10. The CDR3 spells CASSPRDRGYADTEAFF. CDR3 DNA sequence: TGCGCCAGCAGTCCCAGGGACAGGGGGTATGCGGACACTGAAGCTTTCTTT.

The genes are TRBV5-8 and TRBJ1-1, with no clear D. Germline CDR1 is SGHTS and CDR2 is YDEGEE. Trimming took 2 bases from V and 2 from J, leaving 4 bases between them. The CDR3 totals 12 residues. CDR3 DNA sequence: TGTGCCAGCAGCTTAGTCAACACTGAAGCTTTCTTT. Translation gives CASSLVNTEAFF.

This chain connects TRBV2 to TRBJ2-5; D gene unclear. Germline V lookup: CDR1 SNHLY, CDR2 FYNNEI. CDR3 length: 13 amino acids. Trimming pared 4 bases from V and 3 bases from J, leaving 9 bases between. The chain's CDR3 is CASSGLGEETQYF. In DNA form, the CDR3 reads TGTGCCAGCAGTGGACTCGGTGAAGAGACCCAGTACTTC.

The gene calls are TRBV5-4 and TRBJ1-1, with 8 bases matching TRBD1. V lost 3 bases to trimming and J lost 7 bases; unmatched junction nucleotides: 11. Germline values: CDR1 SGHNT, CDR2 YYREEE (reference sequence). This CDR3 region has 15 residues. CDR3 protein: CASSSNTGGLGEAFF. For the CDR3, the DNA is TGTGCCAGCAGCTCGAACACAGGGGGGCTCGGTGAAGCTTTCTTT.

This rearrangement joins TRBV18 to TRBJ1-1, with D unresolved. CDR1 and CDR2 from the germline V gene are KGHSH and LQKENI. The germline V and J ends were trimmed by 1 base and 3 bases, with 6 bases remaining between them. This CDR3 is built from 13 residues. The CDR3 here is CASSPQVDTEAFF. As DNA, the CDR3 is TGTGCCAGCTCACCACAGGTAGACACTGAAGCTTTCTTT.

J is TRBJ2-5 and V is TRBV6-7, with 10 bases fitting TRBD1. TRBV6-7 is known as an ORF, though its function is uncertain. Germline trimming cut 4 bases from V and 0 bases from J; bases unmatched to any gene: 2. The CDR3 covers 15 residues. CDR3 coding DNA: TGTGCCAGCAGTTCGGGACAGGGGTACCAAGAGACCCAGTACTTC. Its protein is CASSSGQGYQETQYF.

V is TRBV9 and J is TRBJ2-3; 8 bases line up with TRBD1. The CDR3 runs to 18 residues. J gave up 3 bases and V 4 bases, and 16 bases lay outside the gene matches. CDR1 and CDR2 (germline): SGDLS, YYNGEE. The CDR3: CASSSSPAGGDGTDTQYF. As DNA, the CDR3 is TGTGCCAGCAGCTCGAGCCCGGCAGGGGGCGATGGTACAGATACGCAGTATTTT. Complete variable domain (other parts from reference TRBV9 and TRBJ2-3): DSGVTQTPKHLITATGQRVTLRCSPRSGDLSVYWYQQSLDQGLQFLIQYYNGEERAKGNILERFSAQQFPDLHSELNLSSLELGDSALYFCASSSSPAGGDGTDTQYFGPGTRLTVL.

This sequence joins TRBV7-8 and TRBJ2-7; D tentatively fits TRBD1 or TRBD2 (5 bases each). The germline V gene encodes CDR1 SGHVS and CDR2 FQNEAQ. The CDR3 totals 14 residues. V lost 4 bases and J lost 2, with 12 bases in between. The CDR3 region is CASSYLRGPYEQYF. CDR3 DNA sequence: TGTGCCAGCAGCTATCTCCGGGGCCCCTACGAGCAGTACTTC.

The rearrangement joins TRBV5-6 to TRBJ2-2, with D hard to call. Between the trimmed V and J ends, which lost 6 bases and 0 bases, there was a span of 12 bases. CDR1 and CDR2 from the germline V gene are SGHDT and YYEEEE. This CDR3 region has 15 residues. The CDR3 sequence: CASKRVLANTGELFF. CDR3 sequence (DNA): TGTGCCAGCAAGAGAGTTCTCGCGAACACCGGGGAGCTGTTTTTT.

This rearrangement joins TRBV19 to TRBJ2-1; either TRBD1 or TRBD2 may supply D (5 bases each). This CDR3 has 14 amino acids. The V and J ends lost 3 bases and 5 bases respectively, with 11 bases between them. The V gene's germline CDR1 is LNHDA and CDR2 SQIVND (reference sequence). The DNA for the CDR3 is TGTGCCAGTAGTATGCCCGGGACCCACAATGAGCAGTTCTTC. Translated: CASSMPGTHNEQFF.

This clone has a single count. The chain joins TRBV7-2 to TRBJ1-5, with 9 bases fitting TRBD1. The V and J ends lost 5 bases and 7 bases, in that order; junction bases with no gene match: 6. Germline V CDR1 and CDR2: SGHTA, FQGNSA. The CDR3 is made up of 14 amino acids. Here the CDR3 DNA reads TGTGCCAGCAGCCAGGACAGGGGAACACAGCCCCAGCATTTT. Translated: CASSQDRGTQPQHF.